The text below deals with one T cell receptor (beta chain). Autologous stem cell transplantation was followed by relapse in every patient, and brentuximab vedotin exposure varied. The sample originates from a study of PD-1 blockade in classical Hodgkin lymphoma. The method was immunoSEQ multiplex PCR; TCRdb's version includes in-frame clones alone and lacks a portion of them. The sample consists of about 100,000 clones, 80% to 90% of them appearing once. The length of the CDR3 is 15 residues. CDR1 is SEHNR and CDR2 is FQNEAQ in the germline V gene (reference sequence). Trimming took off 1 base at V and 6 bases at J, with 13 bases between the two ends.

This chain joins TRBV7-9 and TRBJ2-1; no clear D. The sequence was obtained from a human donor with classical Hodgkin lymphoma. The sample here was peripheral blood mononuclear cells (PBMCs), taken before the second cycle of nivolumab. The CDR3 reads CASSLVGIDVNEQFF. Here the CDR3 DNA reads TGTGCCAGCAGCTTAGTGGGAATCGACGTCAATGAGCAGTTCTTC.